This T cell receptor (beta chain) was captured by sequencing in a study of fetal regulatory T cell absence and autoimmunity. Study as a whole: Exocrine pancreas autoimmunity occurred in IPEX patients lacking clinical diabetes.

V was cut by 0 bases and J by 3 bases, with 6 bases left in between. The CDR3 is made up of 14 amino acids. Germline V lookup: CDR1 SEHNR, CDR2 FQNEAQ (reference sequence). The assay was run at survey level. This table comes from immunoSEQ multiplex PCR, and its TCRdb copy is limited to in-frame clones, with some not included. The sample lists approximately 94,000 clones; about two thirds were seen once. A few counts support this clone. Its antigen is unidentified. Study results and caveats: Oligoclonal TCR enrichment in pancreas over cord blood reached over 90-fold for some clones.

The sequenced material came from pancreas tissue. The chain is built from TRBV7-9 and TRBJ2-4; D is possibly TRBD2 (6 bases). This clonotype was obtained from a male donor with IPEX syndrome. CDR3 DNA: TGTGCCAGCAGCTTAGCTAGCGGCAAAAACATTCAGTACTTC. This codes for CASSLASGKNIQYF.